This TCR beta chain was sequenced in a study of T-cell reconstitution after alpha-beta-depleted transplantation in children. A few counts support this clonotype. Unique molecular identifiers were used to barcode this TCRbeta library. TCRdb re-analysed the PCR reads in MiXCR, keeping a single row per CDR3 protein. The repertoire consists of about 500,000 distinct CDR3 sequences, with 32% occurring once and the leading ten covering 2% to 3%. This receptor was obtained from a human donor who donated a stem cell graft to a child with aplastic anemia. Sequenced here: PBMCs from the stem cell graft donor, sampled from the stem cell graft.

DNA for the CDR3: TGTGCCAGCAGCTTAGCAGGGTTGAGCTCTGGAAACACCATATATTTT. It is translated as CASSLAGLSSGNTIYF. V usage is TRBV7-6 and J usage is TRBJ1-3, with D unresolved. The CDR3 has 16 residues. Trimming removed 0 bases at V and 0 bases at J, with 9 bases between. Germline V CDR1 and CDR2: SGHVS, FNYEAQ.